The 20 T cell receptor beta chains presented below share a single source sample, sequenced in a study of cytomegalovirus exposure and HLA in healthy donors. The PCR ran on 60 Vbeta and 13 Jbeta primers. The protocol was immunoSEQ multiplex PCR, while the TCRdb copy is restricted to in-frame clones and leaves out a portion. The table records about 55,000 clones, around 78% of them present only once. Sequencing was performed on PBMCs. The receptors derive from a female donor in good health and CMV-seronegative.

This clone was seen more than once but under ten times. The chain links TRBV19 to TRBJ1-4, with D possibly matching TRBD1 (6 bases). Germline CDR1 LNHDA, CDR2 SQIVND (reference sequence). V gave up 5 bases and J gave up 7 bases, with 11 bases separating them. This CDR3 spans 13 amino acids. The CDR3 nucleotides are TGTGCCAGTAGTCCGGGACATCGTGAAAAACTGTTTTTT. Translation gives CASSPGHREKLFF. Variable domain in full (rest from reference TRBV19 and TRBJ1-4): DGGITQSPKYLFRKEGQNVTLSCEQNLNHDAMYWYRQDPGQGLRLIYYSQIVNDFQKGDIAEGYSVSREKKESFPLTVTSAQKNPTAFYLCASSPGHREKLFFGSGTQLSVL.

A few counts support this clone. The chain has TRBV5-1 and TRBJ1-1, with 8 bases that match TRBD1. The CDR3 length is 13 residues. Germline lookup yields CDR1 SGHRS and CDR2 YFSETQ. Trimming took 4 bases from V and 6 from J; bases not matched to a gene: 5. CDR3 sequence reads: CASSAGQGAEAFF. The DNA for the CDR3 is TGCGCCAGCAGCGCAGGACAGGGCGCTGAAGCTTTCTTT.

The genes are TRBV7-6 and TRBJ2-3, with 8 bases matching TRBD1. The CDR3 totals 15 residues. Germline CDR1 and CDR2: SGHVS and FNYEAQ. V lost 7 bases and J lost 7; bases outside the gene matches: 13. CDR3 nucleotide sequence: TGTGCCAGCAACCAGGGGTCCCGGGACAGGAATACGCAGTATTTT. This sequence encodes CASNQGSRDRNTQYF. Based on the CDR3 plus reference TRBV7-6 and TRBJ2-3, the full variable domain is GAGVSQSPRYKVTKRGQDVALRCDPISGHVSLYWYRQALGQGPEFLTYFNYEAQQDKSGLPNDRFSAERPEGSISTLTIQRTEQRDSAMYRCASNQGSRDRNTQYFGPGTRLTVL.

This chain connects TRBV7-2 to TRBJ1-5; a possible D gene is TRBD1 (5 bases). Trimming left V 7 bases short and J 4 bases short, with 20 bases between. Germline-derived CDR1 and CDR2 are SGHTA and FQGNSA. CDR3 length equals 16 residues. CDR3 residues: CASTLSGTAGNQPQHF. The DNA of the CDR3 is TGTGCCAGCACCCTCTCCGGGACGGCGGGAAATCAGCCCCAGCATTTT. Filled out from reference TRBV7-2 and TRBJ1-5, the complete variable domain reads GAGVSQSPSNKVTEKGKDVELRCDPISGHTALYWYRQSLGQGLEFLIYFQGNSAPDKSGLPSDRFSAERTGGSVSTLTIQRTQQEDSAVYLCASTLSGTAGNQPQHFGDGTRLSIL.

The CDR3 reads CATSREERSPLHF. The CDR3 region has the DNA TGTGCCACCAGCAGAGAGGAGAGGTCACCCCTCCACTTT. The V and J genes are TRBV15 and TRBJ1-6; D call uncertain. Trimming took 0 bases from V and 10 from J, leaving 7 bases between them. The CDR3 consists of 13 residues. CDR1 and CDR2 from the germline V gene are LNHNV and YYDKDF (reference sequence).

The sample holds a few counts of this clone. This chain joins TRBV6-6 and TRBJ2-3; 8 nucleotides align to TRBD2. This CDR3 has 15 amino acids. Unmatched junction bases numbered 14, after V lost 10 bases and J lost 5 bases. The germline V gene has CDR1 MNHNY and CDR2 SVGAGI (reference sequence). The CDR3 sequence: CAIDIGGGRGDTQYF. In nucleotides, the CDR3 is TGTGCCATCGATATCGGGGGGGGCCGGGGAGATACGCAGTATTTT.

The rearrangement uses TRBV19 and TRBJ1-1; D remains ambiguous. CDR3 length: 13 residues. The germline V gene has CDR1 LNHDA and CDR2 SQIVND (reference sequence). The V and J ends lost 0 bases and 5 bases respectively, with 7 bases between them. The CDR3 DNA reads as TGTGCCAGTAGTATAGACAGGATAACTGAAGCTTTCTTT. Protein product: CASSIDRITEAFF.

J is TRBJ1-6 and V is TRBV2, with D possibly TRBD1 on 5 matching bases. Germline V gives CDR1 SNHLY, CDR2 FYNNEI. V lost 4 bases, J lost 6 bases, and 10 bases lay in between. This CDR3 spans 14 amino acids. The CDR3 nucleotides are TGTGCCAGCAGTGTCGACAGTGGTAATTCACCCCTCCACTTT. Translating it yields CASSVDSGNSPLHF.

The chain links TRBV4-2 to TRBJ1-2; perhaps TRBD1 as D (5 bases). With 1 base removed from V and 4 bases from J, the gap between germline ends came to 16 bases. Germline CDR1 LGHNA, CDR2 YNFKEQ. This CDR3 has 16 amino acids. DNA for the CDR3: TGTGCCAGCAGCCAAGCCTCGCAGGGTGTTGCCTATGGCTACACCTTC. It encodes CASSQASQGVAYGYTF.

This chain joins TRBV19 and TRBJ2-7, with D maybe TRBD1 (5 bases). Trimming cost V 5 bases and J 12 bases, with 14 bases left between them. The length of the CDR3 is 11 residues. The germline gives CDR1 LNHDA, CDR2 SQIVND (reference sequence). CDR3 residues: CASSDRARWYF. CDR3 coding DNA: TGTGCCAGTAGTGACAGAGCCCGGTGGTACTTC.

This CDR3 reads CASSYGTGLRNNEQFF. CDR3 DNA: TGTGCCAGCAGTTACGGGACAGGGTTAAGAAACAATGAGCAGTTCTTC. This chain uses TRBV6-5 with TRBJ2-1, with 9 bases lining up with TRBD1. Germline V gene sequence: CDR1 MNHEY, CDR2 SVGAGI. This CDR3 comprises 16 residues. V lost 2 bases, J lost 5 bases, and 7 bases stayed unmatched.

The chain is built from TRBV5-1 and TRBJ2-2; D may be TRBD2 (6 bases). V shed 3 bases and J shed 3 bases, with 15 bases lying between them. Germline assignment: CDR1 SGHRS and CDR2 YFSETQ. The CDR3 loop spans 16 amino acids. The CDR3 spells CASSYLGTSYTGELFF. CDR3 in DNA: TGCGCCAGCAGCTATCTTGGGACTTCCTACACCGGGGAGCTGTTTTTT. The variable domain in full, completed from reference TRBV5-1 and TRBJ2-2, reads KAGVTQTPRYLIKTRGQQVTLSCSPISGHRSVSWYQQTPGQGLQFLFEYFSETQRNKGNFPGRFSGRQFSNSRSEMNVSTLELGDSALYLCASSYLGTSYTGELFFGEGSRLTVL.

The gene calls are TRBV6-5 and TRBJ1-5, with D unresolved. The CDR3 has 14 amino acids. Germline V lookup: CDR1 MNHEY, CDR2 SVGAGI. V lost 0 bases and J 7 bases, leaving 10 bases between the germline ends. This chain's CDR3 is CASSYSKYSQPQHF. Written as DNA, the CDR3 is TGTGCCAGCAGTTACTCGAAATACTCGCAGCCCCAGCATTTT.

V gene TRBV9 combines with J gene TRBJ2-7; 9 bases agree with TRBD1. CDR1 and CDR2 from the germline V gene are SGDLS and YYNGEE. With V trimmed by 4 bases and J by 2 bases, 7 bases remained unmatched. The CDR3 sequence is 15 residues long. The CDR3 DNA sequence: TGTGCCAGCAGCCCCCGGGACAGGGCAACCTACGAGCAGTACTTC. This encodes CASSPRDRATYEQYF.

The chain recombines TRBV4-1 with TRBJ2-1; TRBD2 matches 9 bases. Looked up from germline, CDR1 is MGHRA and CDR2 is YSYEKL. The CDR3 is 14 amino acids. J gave up 8 bases and V 4 bases, and 6 bases lay outside the gene matches. CDR3 DNA: TGCGCCAGCAGCCCCCCTAGCGGGGTAGATGAGCAGTTCTTC. It yields the protein CASSPPSGVDEQFF.

This clone was observed a few times. The same CDR3 also results from other DNA sequences found in this sample. This chain links TRBV4-1 with TRBJ2-7, with a tentative D call TRBD2 (6 bases). The V gene's germline CDR1 is MGHRA and CDR2 YSYEKL. The CDR3 totals 15 residues. V lost 4 bases to trimming and J lost 0 bases, with 13 bases between them. The CDR3 spells CASSPIPGGSYEQYF. CDR3 nucleotides: TGCGCCAGCAGCCCCATCCCCGGGGGCTCCTACGAGCAGTACTTC.

The chain employs TRBV5-1 and TRBJ2-5; D is ambiguous. The V gene's germline CDR1 is SGHRS and CDR2 YFSETQ. The germline V and J ends were trimmed by 1 base and 4 bases, with 5 bases remaining between them. This CDR3 is built from 12 residues. This CDR3 reads CASSLNRETQYF. The CDR3 DNA sequence: TGCGCCAGCAGCTTGAATCGAGAGACCCAGTACTTC.

V and J are TRBV2 and TRBJ1-1, with TRBD1 identical over 7 bases. The CDR3 spans 14 residues. Losses at the gene ends were 5 bases for V and 2 bases for J; bases not matched to a gene: 5. CDR1 and CDR2 from the germline V gene are SNHLY and FYNNEI. The CDR3 loop reads CASSFDRVNTEAFF. The CDR3, as DNA: TGTGCCAGCAGTTTTGACAGGGTCAACACTGAAGCTTTCTTT.

This sequence joins TRBV5-1 and TRBJ2-3; TRBD1 agrees at 9 bases. Trimming took 7 bases from V and 5 from J; bases not matched to a gene: 5. This CDR3 spans 13 amino acids. Germline CDR1 and CDR2: SGHRS and YFSETQ. In nucleotides, the CDR3 is TGCGCCAGCTCCCGGACAGGGGAAGATACGCAGTATTTT. It is translated as CASSRTGEDTQYF.

The V and J genes are TRBV7-9 and TRBJ2-3; D is possibly TRBD2 (5 bases). CDR1 is SEHNR and CDR2 is FQNEAQ in the germline V gene (reference sequence). The CDR3 runs 13 residues. V gave up 4 bases and J gave up 7 bases, with 12 bases separating them. The CDR3 region is CASSSGRAYTQYF. The CDR3 DNA reads as TGTGCCAGCAGCTCTGGGCGGGCCTATACGCAGTATTTT.